This T cell receptor (beta chain) originates from a study of T-cell memory formation after mild COVID-19. Study-level information: The TCR clusters were mostly specific to one donor.

Germline V gene lookup returns CDR1 SGHKS and CDR2 YYEKEE (reference sequence). V was cut by 6 bases and J by 4 bases, with 13 bases left in between. The CDR3 runs to 13 residues. Study outcomes and limitations: Among clones peaking at day 37 in the second wave, SARS-CoV-2 specificity remained unconfirmed. Contracting CD4+ clones lay largely in CM and EM, with CD8+ ones residing in EMRA.

One entry per CDR3 protein results from TCRdb running MiXCR on the 5' RACE reads. The table includes 45,000 to 55,000 distinct CDR3 sequences, about 7.3% detected once. Ten or more counts support this clonotype. Its specificity is not known. The sequence came from a man aged 18 to 29 who had mild COVID-19 (a few samples of this study predate the infection). Cell type and time point are not known. The chain combines TRBV5-5 with TRBJ2-5; D remains ambiguous. The sequencing sample was made of PBMCs or a T cell subset sorted from them (not recorded which). CDR3 DNA sequence: TGTGCCAGCATCATGAGTCCGAGAGAGACCCAGTACTTC. As protein: CASIMSPRETQYF.